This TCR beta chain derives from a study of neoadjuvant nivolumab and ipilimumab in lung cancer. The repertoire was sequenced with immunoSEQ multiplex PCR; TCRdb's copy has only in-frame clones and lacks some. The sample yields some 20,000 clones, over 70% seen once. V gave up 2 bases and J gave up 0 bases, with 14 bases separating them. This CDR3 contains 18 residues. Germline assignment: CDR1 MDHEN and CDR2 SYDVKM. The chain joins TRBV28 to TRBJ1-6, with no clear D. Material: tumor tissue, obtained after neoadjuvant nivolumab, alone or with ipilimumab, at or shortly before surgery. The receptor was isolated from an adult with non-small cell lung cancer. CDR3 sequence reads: CASSLVRQVYSYNSPLHF. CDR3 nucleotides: TGTGCCAGCAGTTTAGTTCGTCAGGTCTACTCCTATAATTCACCCCTCCACTTT.